This T cell receptor (beta chain) was recovered during a study of T cell responses to AZD1222 COVID-19 vaccine. TCRdb's table, derived via immunoSEQ multiplex PCR, lists solely in-frame clones and lacks some. The data hold approximately 100,000 clones, with 87% observed a single time. This clone was detected once. The CDR3 runs to 12 residues. Trimming pared 5 bases from V and 5 bases from J, leaving 10 bases between. In germline, CDR1 is SGHRS, CDR2 YFSETQ. The sequence was collected from an adult in good health. The material sequenced was peripheral blood, taken on day 0 of AZD1222 vaccination. The chain is built from TRBV5-1 and TRBJ2-5; D call uncertain. The CDR3 DNA reads as TGCGCCAGCAGTCTGGGCGTGGAGACCCAGTACTTC. This sequence encodes CASSLGVETQYF. Full variable domain (remainder filled in from reference TRBV5-1 and TRBJ2-5): KAGVTQTPRYLIKTRGQQVTLSCSPISGHRSVSWYQQTPGQGLQFLFEYFSETQRNKGNFPGRFSGRQFSNSRSEMNVSTLELGDSALYLCASSLGVETQYFGPGTRLLVL.